This T cell receptor beta chain was profiled in a study of spatial heterogeneity in lung cancer. TCRdb re-analysed the 5' RACE reads in MiXCR, keeping a single row per CDR3 protein. Among 35,000 to 50,000 distinct CDR3 sequences listed, roughly 3% were seen once. Time point described: sample taken at primary tumor resection. Whole RNA came from tumor, nontumor lung or frozen PBMC and was sequenced without being sorted. This clonotype was recorded at least ten times. The germline V gene encodes CDR1 SGHKS and CDR2 YYEKEE (reference sequence). V dropped 3 bases and J dropped 5 bases, with 12 bases sitting between them. CDR3 length equals 14 residues.

The sample here was normal lung tissue next to the tumor, taken at surgery. This rearrangement joins TRBV5-5 to TRBJ1-5; D unresolved. This clonotype originated in a male donor with early-stage non-small cell lung cancer. CDR3 in DNA: TGTGCCAGCAGCTCCTCTCCGGGAGATCAGCCCCAGCATTTT. Amino acid sequence: CASSSSPGDQPQHF.